This note documents a single T cell receptor (beta chain) sequence. Sequencing was performed with immunoSEQ multiplex PCR; in TCRdb, only in-frame clones are kept and a portion is missing. In all, the sample yields roughly 190,000 clones. The data belong to a study of control samples from healthy donors and cancer patients. This CDR3 has 13 amino acids. Trimming cost V 4 bases and J 5 bases, with 12 bases left between them. The germline CDR1 and CDR2 sequences are SGHNT and YYREEE (reference sequence). This receptor was obtained from a woman aged 30 to 39 in good health. The J gene is TRBJ2-5, the V gene TRBV5-4; D ambiguous. The sample consisted of blood. CDR3 bases: TGTGCCAGCAGCGCGCGCATCACGGAGACCCAGTACTTC. This sequence encodes CASSARITETQYF.